This T cell receptor (beta chain) came from a study of response to subunit inactivated influenza vaccine. Study outcomes and limitations: It was the authors' suggestion that each seasonal influenza vaccination recruits few new T cells.

This clonotype was seen only a few times. Its antigen remains unknown. From the RT-PCR reads, TCRdb called clonotypes with MiXCR, one entry per CDR3 protein. The sample lists about 570,000 distinct CDR3 sequences; 10% to 15% were seen once. Germline V gene lookup returns CDR1 SGHDN and CDR2 FVKESK. The CDR3 is 18 amino acids. Unmatched junction bases numbered 15, after V lost 1 base and J lost 9 bases. This material consisted of PBMCs from blood, taken on the day of vaccination. The J gene is TRBJ2-1, the V gene TRBV14, with TRBD2 matching over 10 bases. This clonotype was sampled from a man in his forties or fifties who received an inactivated influenza vaccine. Here the CDR3 DNA reads TGTGCCAGCAGCCAAGTTTGGTCTAGCGGGAGCCAGGGCAGTGAGCAGTTCTTC. Translated: CASSQVWSSGSQGSEQFF.